This T cell receptor (beta chain) was sequenced during a study of molecular identifiers for immune sequencing clone quantification. TCRdb passed the PCR reads through MiXCR, listing each CDR3 protein once. The data hold about 510,000 distinct CDR3 sequences, with roughly 25% observed a single time. Germline trimming cut 5 bases from V and 5 bases from J; bases unmatched to any gene: 11. CDR1 is SEHNR and CDR2 is FQNEAQ in the germline V gene (reference sequence). The CDR3 extends over 16 amino acids. There are many counts of this clonotype. V gene TRBV7-9 combines with J gene TRBJ1-4; TRBD1 aligns across 7 bases. Sequenced: naive CD8+ T cells from blood, with Jurkat cell RNA spiked in. Indicated subset: FACS-sorted CD8+CD4-CCR7+CD45RA+ naive T cells. The receptor's source is a human donor in good health. Some libraries in this study had Jurkat cell RNA spiked in. The CDR3 here is CASSPSYGTANEKLFF. The CDR3 DNA is TGTGCCAGCAGCCCCTCATACGGGACAGCAAATGAAAAACTGTTTTTT.